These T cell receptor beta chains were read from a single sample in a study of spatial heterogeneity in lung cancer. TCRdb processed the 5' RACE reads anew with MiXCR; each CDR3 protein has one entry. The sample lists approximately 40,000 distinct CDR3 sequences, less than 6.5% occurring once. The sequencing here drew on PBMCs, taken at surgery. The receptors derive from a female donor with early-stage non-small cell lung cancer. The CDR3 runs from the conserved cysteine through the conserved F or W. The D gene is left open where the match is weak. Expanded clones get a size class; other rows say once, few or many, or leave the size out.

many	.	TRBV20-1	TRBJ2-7	CSAISSGNLHEQYF	TGCAGTGCTATTTCATCGGGGAATCTCCACGAGCAGTACTTC
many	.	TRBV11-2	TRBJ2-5	CASSLGASRVQETQYF	TGTGCCAGCAGCTTAGGAGCATCACGGGTCCAAGAGACCCAGTACTTC
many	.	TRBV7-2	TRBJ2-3	CASSLGSAGAYTDTQYF	TGTGCCAGCAGCTTAGGGAGTGCGGGGGCCTACACAGATACGCAGTATTTT
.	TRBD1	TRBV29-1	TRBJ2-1	CSVPTGSSSYNEQFF	TGCAGCGTTCCGACAGGGAGTAGCTCCTACAATGAGCAGTTCTTC
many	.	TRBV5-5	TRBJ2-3	CASSFDKATDTQYF	TGTGCCAGCAGCTTCGACAAGGCCACAGATACGCAGTATTTT
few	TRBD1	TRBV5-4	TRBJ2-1	CASSVDRGPYNEQFF	TGTGCCAGCAGCGTTGACAGGGGCCCCTACAATGAGCAGTTCTTC
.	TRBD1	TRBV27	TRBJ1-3	CASRTGTGNTIYF	TGTGCCAGCAGGACAGGGACTGGAAACACCATATATTTT
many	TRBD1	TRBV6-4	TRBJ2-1	CASSEGTGGSAEQFF	TGTGCCAGCAGTGAAGGGACAGGGGGGTCAGCTGAGCAGTTCTTC
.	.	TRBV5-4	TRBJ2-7	CASSPSQGYEQYF	TGTGCCAGCAGCCCATCCCAGGGATACGAGCAGTACTTC
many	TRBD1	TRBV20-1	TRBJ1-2	CSARDWLGDRTNYGYTF	TGCAGTGCTAGAGATTGGCTGGGGGACAGGACTAACTATGGCTACACCTTC
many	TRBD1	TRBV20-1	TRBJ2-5	CSASSPGQGIGEQYF	TGCAGTGCTAGTTCTCCGGGACAGGGTATCGGGGAACAGTACTTC
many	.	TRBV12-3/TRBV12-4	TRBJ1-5	CASSFSGRLIQPQHF	TGTGCCAGCAGTTTTTCGGGACGGTTGATCCAGCCCCAGCATTTT
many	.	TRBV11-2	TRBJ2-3	CASAPLGRRTDTQYF	TGTGCCAGCGCTCCCCTGGGGAGACGCACAGATACGCAGTATTTT
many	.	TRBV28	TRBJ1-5	CASSEWAQPQHF	TGTGCCAGCAGTGAATGGGCCCAGCCCCAGCATTTT
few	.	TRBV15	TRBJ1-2	CATSRDLNRAQIYGYTF	TGTGCCACCAGCAGAGATCTCAACAGGGCGCAGATCTATGGCTACACCTTC
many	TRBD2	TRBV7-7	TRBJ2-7	CANPNTSKESGLAGEQYF	TGTGCCAACCCGAATACTTCAAAAGAGTCGGGACTAGCCGGAGAGCAGTACTTC
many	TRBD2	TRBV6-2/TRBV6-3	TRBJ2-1	CASSYAGGFAYNEQFF	TGTGCCAGCAGTTACGCGGGGGGCTTCGCCTACAATGAGCAGTTCTTC
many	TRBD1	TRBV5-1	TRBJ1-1	CASSLEAGGRQAFF	TGCGCCAGCAGCTTGGAGGCAGGGGGGCGGCAAGCTTTCTTT
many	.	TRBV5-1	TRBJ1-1	CASSLLAGVTEAFF	TGCGCCAGCTCCTTATTGGCAGGGGTCACTGAAGCTTTCTTT
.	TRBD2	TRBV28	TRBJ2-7	CASSAPSGTSVEQYF	TGTGCCAGCAGTGCTCCCTCCGGGACTAGCGTCGAGCAGTACTTC
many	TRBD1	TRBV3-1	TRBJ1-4	CASSQTGGRIANEKLFF	TGTGCCAGCAGCCAAACAGGGGGGAGGATAGCTAATGAAAAACTGTTTTTT
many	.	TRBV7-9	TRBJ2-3	CAPSLGGITDTQYF	TGTGCCCCCAGCTTAGGGGGGATCACAGATACGCAGTATTTT
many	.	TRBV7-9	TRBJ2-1	CASSPLGRRRDEQFF	TGTGCCAGCAGCCCCCTTGGTCGGAGGCGGGATGAGCAGTTCTTC
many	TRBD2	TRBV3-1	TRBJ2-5	CASSPQRGGQETQYF	TGTGCCAGCAGCCCTCAGCGGGGGGGCCAAGAGACCCAGTACTTC
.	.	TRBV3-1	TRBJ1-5	CASSQGRVGQPQHF	TGTGCCAGCAGCCAAGGAAGGGTTGGTCAGCCCCAGCATTTT
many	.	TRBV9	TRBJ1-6	CASSVSGGGSPLHF	TGTGCCAGCAGCGTATCCGGGGGCGGTTCACCCCTCCACTTT
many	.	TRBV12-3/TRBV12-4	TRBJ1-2	CASSSRLEGDGYTF	TGTGCCAGCAGTTCCAGGCTCGAAGGGGATGGCTACACCTTC
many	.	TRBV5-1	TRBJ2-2	CASTLDWGTGELFF	TGCGCCAGCACCCTCGACTGGGGCACCGGGGAGCTGTTTTTT